The 24 T cell receptor beta chains below were found in one sample sequenced in a study of siplizumab effects on memory and regulatory T cells. This table comes from immunoSEQ multiplex PCR, and its TCRdb copy is limited to in-frame clones, with some not included. The data show 90,000 to 120,000 clones, around 94% seen once. The specimen was Tregs sorted from blood. These receptors were obtained from a human donor in good health.

The chain couples TRBV18 to TRBJ2-5, with 7 bases that match TRBD2. This CDR3 has 16 residues. The V segment lost 0 bases and the J segment 0 bases; nucleotides outside the gene matches: 4. Germline lookup yields CDR1 KGHSH and CDR2 LQKENI. Here the CDR3 DNA reads TGTGCCAGCTCACCACCTCGGGGAGGGGACCAAGAGACCCAGTACTTC. Translated: CASSPPRGGDQETQYF.

The chain links TRBV10-1 to TRBJ2-5; 13 positions agree with TRBD2. The CDR3 has 15 amino acids. The trim removed 2 bases at V and 4 bases at J, leaving 1 base unmatched. The germline gives CDR1 WNHNN, CDR2 SYGVQD (reference sequence). This CDR3 reads CASSERLAGGETQYF. In DNA, the CDR3 is TGCGCCAGCAGTGAGAGACTAGCGGGGGGAGAGACCCAGTACTTC.

The genes are TRBV7-8 and TRBJ1-2; TRBD1 agrees at 8 bases. V lost 4 bases, J lost 6 bases, and 4 bases stayed unmatched. This CDR3 is built from 13 residues. The germline CDR1 and CDR2 sequences are SGHVS and FQNEAQ. CDR3 nucleotides: TGTGCCAGCAGCTCCTGGACAGGGCATGGCTACACCTTC. It translates to CASSSWTGHGYTF.

The chain employs TRBV19 and TRBJ2-5; D uncertain. Looked up from germline, CDR1 is LNHDA and CDR2 is SQIVND (reference sequence). The germline V and J ends were trimmed by 2 bases and 1 base, with 5 bases remaining between them. This CDR3 region has 13 residues. The CDR3 sequence: CASSITVQETQYF. The CDR3 nucleotides are TGTGCCAGTAGTATAACGGTCCAAGAGACCCAGTACTTC. Variable domain in full (rest from reference TRBV19 and TRBJ2-5): DGGITQSPKYLFRKEGQNVTLSCEQNLNHDAMYWYRQDPGQGLRLIYYSQIVNDFQKGDIAEGYSVSREKKESFPLTVTSAQKNPTAFYLCASSITVQETQYFGPGTRLLVL.

This clone is a singleton in its sample. This chain links TRBV15 with TRBJ1-3; TRBD1 matches at 7 bases. This CDR3 has 15 amino acids. V lost 0 bases to trimming and J lost 1 base; unmatched junction nucleotides: 0. The germline V gene encodes CDR1 LNHNV and CDR2 YYDKDF (reference sequence). The CDR3 reads CATSRDRGSGNTIYF. CDR3 DNA: TGTGCCACCAGCAGAGACAGGGGGTCTGGAAACACCATATATTTT.

The chain uses TRBV5-1 and TRBJ2-1; 7 nucleotides line up with TRBD1. This CDR3 region has 14 residues. CDR1 and CDR2 (germline): SGHRS, YFSETQ. V shed 3 bases and J 9 bases; nucleotides not matched to a gene: 9. CDR3 loop: CASSSLTGSGEQFF. DNA of the CDR3: TGCGCCAGCAGCTCCCTGACAGGGTCAGGTGAGCAGTTCTTC.

The chain joins TRBV5-1 to TRBJ2-2, with D possibly being TRBD2 (6 bases). Germline V gene data show CDR1 as SGHRS and CDR2 as YFSETQ. The CDR3 runs 15 residues. V lost 4 bases to trimming and J lost 0 bases, with 10 bases between them. The DNA of the CDR3 is TGCGCCAGCAGCCGGGACTTGACGAACACCGGGGAGCTGTTTTTT. It codes for CASSRDLTNTGELFF.

To note about this clone: The same CDR3 arises from other DNA sequences in this sample as well. In DNA form, the CDR3 reads TGTGCCAGTAGTACAAATCGGGACAGGGGGAGAATTGCGAACACTGAAGCTTTCTTT. Its translation: CASSTNRDRGRIANTEAFF. The gene calls are TRBV19 and TRBJ1-1; 11 nucleotides match TRBD1. V shed 4 bases, J shed 1 base, and the junction held 14 bases outside the gene matches. Germline values: CDR1 LNHDA, CDR2 SQIVND (reference sequence). CDR3 length: 19 residues.

The chain recombines TRBV5-1 with TRBJ1-1; TRBD1 aligns across 8 bases. CDR1 is SGHRS and CDR2 is YFSETQ in the germline V gene. There are 16 residues in the CDR3. V shed 4 bases and J 4 bases; nucleotides not matched to a gene: 12. CDR3 coding DNA: TGCGCCAGCAGCCCGGACAGGGTAAGAGTGGGCACTGAAGCTTTCTTT. Residues: CASSPDRVRVGTEAFF. Complete variable domain (other parts from reference TRBV5-1 and TRBJ1-1): KAGVTQTPRYLIKTRGQQVTLSCSPISGHRSVSWYQQTPGQGLQFLFEYFSETQRNKGNFPGRFSGRQFSNSRSEMNVSTLELGDSALYLCASSPDRVRVGTEAFFGQGTRLTVV.

J is TRBJ2-1 and V is TRBV7-8; 9 bases agree with TRBD1. The germline V gene encodes CDR1 SGHVS and CDR2 FQNEAQ. J gave up 8 bases and V 10 bases, and 12 bases lay outside the gene matches. The CDR3 runs 14 residues. CDR3 coding DNA: TGTGCCACTGCCGCGGGACAGGGATCCTATGAGCAGTTCTTC. Residues: CATAAGQGSYEQFF.

In this sample, this clone turned up once. V usage is TRBV29-1 and J usage is TRBJ2-1; TRBD2 agrees at 11 bases. From germline, CDR1 is SQVTM and CDR2 ANQGSEA. V was pared by 4 bases and J by 0 bases, with 8 bases of the junction left unmatched. This CDR3 contains 17 residues. CDR3 sequence: CSVVGLAGGLSYNEQFF. The CDR3 DNA follows: TGCAGCGTTGTAGGGCTAGCGGGAGGACTCTCCTACAATGAGCAGTTCTTC.

J is TRBJ1-4 and V is TRBV28; no reliable D call. Trimming pared 5 bases from V and 8 bases from J, leaving 9 bases between. CDR3 size: 12 residues. In germline, CDR1 is MDHEN, CDR2 SYDVKM. CDR3 loop: CASSLIREKLFF. CDR3 in DNA: TGTGCCAGCAGTCTAATTCGGGAAAAACTGTTTTTT.

The V gene is TRBV25-1, the J gene TRBJ2-3; 8 bases map to TRBD2. V was pared by 4 bases and J by 5 bases, with 8 bases of the junction left unmatched. The CDR3 covers 15 residues. Per germline, CDR1 MGHDK and CDR2 SYGVNS. Here the CDR3 reads CASSGMREAVDTQYF. In DNA, the CDR3 is TGTGCCAGCAGTGGGATGCGGGAGGCAGTAGATACGCAGTATTTT.

The V gene is TRBV7-3, the J gene TRBJ2-3; weak D call: TRBD2 (5 bases). V lost 5 bases to trimming and J lost 1 base, with 16 bases between them. CDR3 length: 16 residues. The V gene's germline CDR1 is SGHTA and CDR2 FQGTGA. CDR3 in amino acids: CASSAHGLGGTDTQYF. CDR3 DNA: TGTGCCAGCAGCGCCCATGGTCTCGGGGGCACAGATACGCAGTATTTT.

The chain couples TRBV6-4 to TRBJ1-2, with 10 bases lining up with TRBD1. V lost 0 bases, J lost 8 bases, and 0 bases stayed unmatched. Germline-derived CDR1 and CDR2 are MRHNA and SNTAGT. The CDR3 is made up of 13 amino acids. The CDR3 spells CASSDSTGGGYTF. CDR3 DNA: TGTGCCAGCAGTGACTCGACAGGGGGCGGCTACACCTTC.

CDR3 sequence (DNA): TGCGCCAGCAGCCGGACAGGGGTAGAGACCCAGTACTTC. Protein product: CASSRTGVETQYF. This sequence joins TRBV5-1 and TRBJ2-5, with 9 bases lining up with TRBD1. Germline trimming cut 4 bases from V and 4 bases from J; bases unmatched to any gene: 2. The CDR3 extends over 13 amino acids. Germline V gene data show CDR1 as SGHRS and CDR2 as YFSETQ.

The rearrangement joins TRBV14 to TRBJ2-1; 8 bases fit TRBD2. Germline CDR1 SGHDN, CDR2 FVKESK. This CDR3 is built from 16 residues. Trimming removed 1 base from V and 9 bases from J; junction bases left unmatched: 11. The CDR3 reads CASSQVRGLAGGEQFF. The CDR3 region has the DNA TGTGCCAGCAGCCAAGTAAGAGGACTAGCCGGAGGTGAGCAGTTCTTC.

The CDR3 DNA reads TGTGCCAGCAGCGCATCAGCTGGGGCCAACGTCCTGACTTTC. Translated: CASSASAGANVLTF. The rearrangement uses TRBV11-3 and TRBJ2-6; D unresolved. V lost 5 bases and J 2 bases, leaving 7 bases between the germline ends. The CDR3 spans 14 residues. CDR1 is SGHNT and CDR2 is YENEEA in the germline V gene.

The rearrangement links TRBV5-1 to TRBJ2-3, with D hard to call. Germline V gene data show CDR1 as SGHRS and CDR2 as YFSETQ. Deletions cut 3 bases from V and 3 bases from J, with 11 bases between. The CDR3 contains 14 residues. Here the CDR3 DNA reads TGCGCCAGCAGCTCCGGGTCTATAACAGATACGCAGTATTTT. Amino acids: CASSSGSITDTQYF.

As DNA, the CDR3 is TGTGCCAGTAGTATCCTAGGGACTGGAAACACCATATATTTT. Translated: CASSILGTGNTIYF. This rearrangement joins TRBV19 to TRBJ1-3; unclear D gene. The CDR3 totals 14 residues. CDR1 is LNHDA and CDR2 is SQIVND in the germline V gene (reference sequence). V lost 3 bases to trimming and J lost 2 bases, with 8 bases between them.

V and J are TRBV4-1 and TRBJ2-3; 7 nucleotides match TRBD2. After removal of 3 bases from V and 4 bases from J, the junction contained 1 base not matched to a gene. The V gene's germline CDR1 is MGHRA and CDR2 YSYEKL. The CDR3 totals 13 residues. The CDR3 nucleotides are TGCGCCAGCAGCCAGGGGAGGGCAGATACGCAGTATTTT. Protein product: CASSQGRADTQYF.

This sequence joins TRBV28 and TRBJ1-2; 10 nucleotides align to TRBD1. The V gene end was trimmed by 6 bases and the J gene end by 5 bases; junction bases not matched to a gene: 3. This CDR3 region has 13 residues. Germline loops: CDR1 MDHEN, CDR2 SYDVKM. This CDR3 reads CASSRDRGYGYTF. The CDR3 region has the DNA TGTGCCAGCAGCCGGGACAGGGGATATGGCTACACCTTC.

This clone was observed a single time. The V and J genes are TRBV12-5 and TRBJ2-2, with D hard to call. The germline V gene encodes CDR1 LGHNT and CDR2 FRNRAP. Trimming left V 1 base short and J 0 bases short, with 6 bases between. This CDR3 has 15 residues. The CDR3 DNA is TGTGCTAGTGGTTTGGAGTCTCCGAACACCGGGGAGCTGTTTTTT. Residues: CASGLESPNTGELFF. Drawing the rest from reference TRBV12-5 and TRBJ2-2, the complete variable domain is DARVTQTPRHKVTEMGQEVTMRCQPILGHNTVFWYRQTMMQGLELLAYFRNRAPLDDSGMPKDRFSAEMPDATLATLKIQPSEPRDSAVYFCASGLESPNTGELFFGEGSRLTVL.

The chain recombines TRBV19 with TRBJ1-5; D is uncertain. Germline V lookup: CDR1 LNHDA, CDR2 SQIVND (reference sequence). The CDR3 sequence is 20 residues long. Trimming shortened V by 3 bases and J by 0 bases, and 24 bases separated the two germline ends. The DNA for the CDR3 is TGTGCCAGTAGTATTGAAGGTGTAGGAAGTACAGTTAATAGCAATCAGCCCCAGCATTTT. Its protein is CASSIEGVGSTVNSNQPQHF.